These 13 T cell receptor beta chains were sequenced from one sample in a study of T cells after yellow fever vaccination. TCRdb used MiXCR to reprocess the 5' RACE reads, holding one entry per CDR3 protein. The sample has hundreds of thousands of distinct CDR3 sequences, about 13% seen once. The starting material was PBMCs, obtained on the day of the yellow fever booster vaccination. Every receptor here comes from a man aged 30 to 45 who received the YFV17D yellow fever vaccine.

V is TRBV6-1 and J is TRBJ1-5; tentative D call: TRBD1 (5 bases). The CDR3 length is 14 residues. Germline CDR1 and CDR2: MNHNS and SASEGT. V was clipped by 6 bases and J by 3 bases, with 12 bases between them. The CDR3 nucleotides read TGTGCCAGCAGGGGGGGAAGTTCCAATCAGCCCCAGCATTTT. This sequence encodes CASRGGSSNQPQHF.

This clonotype showed up just a few times. This sequence joins TRBV20-1 and TRBJ2-1; 7 bases agree with TRBD2. The CDR3 spans 14 residues. V gave up 0 bases and J gave up 5 bases; unmatched junction bases: 4. Germline V gene data show CDR1 as DFQATT and CDR2 as SNEGSKA (reference sequence). CDR3 protein: CSARERLADNEQFF. The CDR3 nucleotides are TGCAGTGCTAGAGAGCGACTAGCAGACAATGAGCAGTTCTTC.

In this sample, this clonotype turned up a few times. The chain joins TRBV3-1 to TRBJ1-4; no reliable D call. Trimming took off 0 bases at V and 8 bases at J, with 10 bases between the two ends. The CDR3 sequence is 14 residues long. Germline CDR1 and CDR2: LGHDT and YNNKEL (reference sequence). Here the CDR3 reads CASSQDLGGEKLFF. As DNA, the CDR3 is TGTGCCAGCAGCCAAGATCTTGGTGGAGAAAAACTGTTTTTT.

V gene TRBV28 combines with J gene TRBJ2-5; D is tentatively TRBD1 or TRBD2 (6 bases each). The CDR3 is 14 residues long. Germline V gene sequence: CDR1 MDHEN, CDR2 SYDVKM. V was shortened by 7 bases and J by 0 bases, with 12 bases between the two germline ends. The CDR3 here is CASKEGGYQETQYF. The CDR3 nucleotides are TGTGCCAGCAAGGAGGGGGGTTACCAAGAGACCCAGTACTTC.

J is TRBJ2-3 and V is TRBV28, with D tentatively TRBD1 (6 bases). Per germline, CDR1 MDHEN and CDR2 SYDVKM. The CDR3 consists of 18 residues. Here the CDR3 reads CAVSQLDRTTTSTDTQYF. CDR3 sequence (DNA): TGTGCAGTATCTCAACTGGACAGAACTACAACCAGCACAGATACGCAGTATTTT.

Only a few counts were recorded for this clonotype. This chain connects TRBV7-2 to TRBJ2-5; 7 bases line up with TRBD2. V lost 2 bases, J lost 8 bases, and 11 bases stayed unmatched. Germline V gene sequence: CDR1 SGHTA, CDR2 FQGNSA. This CDR3 is built from 15 residues. The CDR3 coding sequence is TGTGCCAGCAGCTTAAGACGGGCGGGGGAGGCAACCCAGTACTTC. It yields the protein CASSLRRAGEATQYF.

The V gene is TRBV3-1, the J gene TRBJ2-5; 7 bases match TRBD2. The CDR3 loop spans 16 amino acids. From germline, CDR1 is LGHDT and CDR2 YNNKEL (reference sequence). With 0 bases clipped from V and 1 base from J, the junction kept 5 bases outside the gene matches. The CDR3 DNA is TGTGCCAGCAGCCAAGAGGGCGGGAGTTCCCAAGAGACCCAGTACTTC. It encodes CASSQEGGSSQETQYF.

The chain carries TRBV7-2 and TRBJ1-5; 9 nucleotides agree with TRBD1. The V gene's germline CDR1 is SGHTA and CDR2 FQGNSA. V lost 5 bases, J lost 5 bases, and 7 bases stayed unmatched. CDR3 length: 15 amino acids. The CDR3 coding sequence is TGTGCCAGCAGCCCCCAGGGACAGGGCTATCAGCCCCAGCATTTT. Its protein is CASSPQGQGYQPQHF.

The chain carries TRBV5-1 and TRBJ2-5; a weak D match, TRBD1 (6 bases). V lost 7 bases and J lost 5, with 15 bases in between. From germline, CDR1 is SGHRS and CDR2 YFSETQ. This CDR3 is 13 amino acids long. CDR3 sequence (DNA): TGCGCCAGCGGACCTGTTAGGGGGGAGACCCAGTACTTC. This codes for CASGPVRGETQYF.

The J gene is TRBJ2-7, the V gene TRBV18, with a possible D match to TRBD1 (6 bases). The CDR3 is 16 residues long. V was pared by 0 bases and J by 5 bases, with 17 bases between. CDR1 and CDR2 from the germline V gene are KGHSH and LQKENI. CDR3 protein: CASSPPMAGVRNEQYF. The CDR3 bases are TGTGCCAGCTCACCACCGATGGCAGGGGTAAGGAACGAGCAGTACTTC.

This clonotype was recorded once. The CDR3 loop is CSASDTGGVYEQYF. In DNA, the CDR3 is TGCAGTGCTAGCGACACAGGGGGAGTTTACGAGCAGTACTTC. This rearrangement joins TRBV20-1 to TRBJ2-7; 8 bases match TRBD1. The J segment lost 4 bases and the V segment lost 3 bases, leaving 8 bases of the junction unmatched. CDR3 size: 14 residues. Germline-derived CDR1 and CDR2 are DFQATT and SNEGSKA (reference sequence).

V and J are TRBV19 and TRBJ2-7; possible D gene TRBD1, 6 bases. From germline, CDR1 is LNHDA and CDR2 SQIVND (reference sequence). The germline V and J ends were trimmed by 6 bases and 3 bases, with 9 bases remaining between them. This CDR3 region has 12 residues. The CDR3 reads CASRGQRYEQYF. The CDR3 nucleotides read TGTGCCAGTAGAGGACAGCGCTACGAGCAGTACTTC.

This clonotype was seen only a few times. CDR3 coding DNA: TGTGCCAGCCGAGATACCGCGGGGCAAGAGACCCAGTACTTC. It yields the protein CASRDTAGQETQYF. V is TRBV12-3 or TRBV12-4 and J is TRBJ2-5; possibly TRBD2 for D (6 bases). The CDR3 runs 14 residues. The V end was cut by 8 bases, the J end by 2 bases, with 15 bases between.